A selection of T cell receptor beta chains follows, all from one sample in a study of OX40 agonist ivuxolimab in advanced cancers. Libraries were prepared by immunoSEQ multiplex PCR; TCRdb keeps only in-frame clonotypes and omits some of them. The sample records tens of thousands of clones, 86% being singletons. Sequenced material: CD4+ or CD8+ T cells sorted from blood, taken in a trial of the OX40 agonist ivuxolimab. The receptors here all came from an adult with an advanced solid tumor such as melanoma, head and neck, liver or kidney cancer. Both conserved end residues are part of each CDR3. The order of the fields is clone size, V gene, J gene, D gene, CDR3 length, CDR3 protein, CDR3 DNA. A D gene is named only where the DNA matches it firmly. For some rows the clone size is stated as once, few or many, or as a class when expanded; others skip it.

>.|TRBV16|TRBJ1-5|.|14
CASRSGFSNQPQHF
TGTGCCAGCCGGAGCGGGTTCAGCAATCAGCCCCAGCATTTT
>.|TRBV6-1|TRBJ2-7|TRBD2|14
CASSRLAGAYEQYF
TGTGCCAGCAGCCGACTAGCGGGAGCCTACGAGCAGTACTTC
>.|TRBV28|TRBJ2-3|.|15
CASRPGRGRGDTQYF
TGTGCCAGCAGGCCCGGGCGGGGGCGCGGAGATACGCAGTATTTT
>.|TRBV7-8|TRBJ1-3|.|17
CASSLDPRVGSGNTIYF
TGTGCCAGCAGCTTAGACCCTAGAGTAGGCTCTGGAAACACCATATATTTT
>.|TRBV6-5|TRBJ1-6|.|15
CASSYLSARNSPLHF
TGTGCCAGCAGTTACCTGAGCGCACGGAATTCACCCCTCCACTTT
>once|TRBV14|TRBJ2-6|.|17
CASSHFPASSGANVLTF
TGTGCCAGCAGCCATTTCCCGGCGAGCTCTGGGGCCAACGTCCTGACTTTC
>.|TRBV6-4|TRBJ2-1|.|14
CASSDSSSYNEQFF
TGTGCCAGCAGTGACTCTAGCTCCTACAATGAGCAGTTCTTC
>.|TRBV5-6|TRBJ1-3|.|16
CASSLGAQGSGNTIYF
TGTGCCAGCAGCTTGGGGGCCCAGGGCTCTGGAAACACCATATATTTT
>.|TRBV7-8|TRBJ2-1|.|17
CASSLESGYQVDNEQFF
TGTGCCAGCAGCTTAGAGAGTGGGTATCAGGTCGACAATGAGCAGTTCTTC
>.|TRBV5-5|TRBJ1-2|TRBD1|15
CASSRAGQGHYGYTF
TGTGCCAGCAGCAGGGCGGGACAGGGGCACTATGGCTACACCTTC
>once|TRBV25-1|TRBJ1-2|TRBD1|15
CASSGTGGGWYGYTF
TGTGCCAGCAGTGGGACAGGGGGCGGATGGTATGGCTACACCTTC
>once|TRBV7-8|TRBJ2-5|.|13
CASSSFGWETQYF
TGTGCCAGCAGCTCATTTGGGTGGGAGACCCAGTACTTC
>.|TRBV27|TRBJ2-7|TRBD2|14
CASNSGGGHYEQYF
TGTGCCAGCAACTCGGGGGGAGGGCACTACGAGCAGTACTTC
>.|TRBV15|TRBJ2-1|.|13
CATSVAQINEQFF
TGTGCCACCAGCGTCGCCCAGATCAATGAGCAGTTCTTC
>.|TRBV29-1|TRBJ2-4|.|13
CSEPGAAKNIQYF
TGCAGCGAACCGGGAGCCGCCAAAAACATTCAGTACTTC
>few|TRBV27|TRBJ2-2|.|15
CASSLQRTNTGELFF
TGTGCCAGCAGTTTACAACGGACGAACACCGGGGAGCTGTTTTTT
>.|TRBV2|TRBJ1-3|TRBD1|14
CASSGTGEGNTIYF
TGTGCCAGCAGTGGGACAGGGGAAGGAAACACCATATATTTT
>.|TRBV5-6|TRBJ2-7|TRBD2|15
CASSFLPGRAKEQYF
TGTGCCAGCAGCTTTCTCCCCGGGAGGGCGAAAGAGCAGTACTTC
>.|TRBV6-7|TRBJ1-5|TRBD1|16
CASRGTGNYSNQPQHF
TGTGCCAGCAGGGGGACAGGGAATTATAGCAATCAGCCCCAGCATTTT
>.|TRBV11-3|TRBJ2-7|.|14
CASRPDRAGYEQYF
TGTGCCAGCAGGCCTGACAGAGCGGGCTACGAGCAGTACTTC
>.|TRBV9|TRBJ1-3|.|15
CASSDRGTGGNTIYF
TGTGCCAGCAGCGATCGGGGGACGGGAGGAAACACCATATATTTT
>.|TRBV7-6|TRBJ2-5|TRBD1|15
CASSLKLPGGETQYF
TGTGCCAGCAGCTTAAAGTTACCAGGGGGTGAGACCCAGTACTTC
>.|TRBV7-3|TRBJ1-1|.|14
CASSLGAANTEAFF
TGTGCCAGCAGCTTAGGGGCAGCGAACACTGAAGCTTTCTTT
>.|TRBV4-1|TRBJ1-3|.|15
CASSQDLGSGNTIYF
TGCGCCAGCAGCCAAGATCTAGGGTCTGGAAACACCATATATTTT